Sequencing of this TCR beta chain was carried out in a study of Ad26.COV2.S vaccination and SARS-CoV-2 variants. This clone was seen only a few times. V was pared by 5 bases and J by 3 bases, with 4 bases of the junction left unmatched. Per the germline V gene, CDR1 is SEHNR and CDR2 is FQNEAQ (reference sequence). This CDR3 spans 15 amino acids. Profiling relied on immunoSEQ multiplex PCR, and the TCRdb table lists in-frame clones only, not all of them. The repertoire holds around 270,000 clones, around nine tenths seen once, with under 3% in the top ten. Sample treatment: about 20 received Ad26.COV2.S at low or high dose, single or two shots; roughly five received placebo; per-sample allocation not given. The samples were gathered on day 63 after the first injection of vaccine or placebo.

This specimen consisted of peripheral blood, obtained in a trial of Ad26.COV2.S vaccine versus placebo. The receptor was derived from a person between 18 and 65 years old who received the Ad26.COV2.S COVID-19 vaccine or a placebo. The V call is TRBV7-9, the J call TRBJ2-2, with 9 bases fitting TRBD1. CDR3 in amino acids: CASSHRDRDTGELFF. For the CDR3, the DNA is TGTGCCAGCAGCCACCGGGACAGGGACACCGGGGAGCTGTTTTTT.